This TCR beta chain is drawn from a study of Graves' ophthalmopathy and Graves' hyperthyroidism. Study-level findings and limits: Progression of ophthalmopathy was predicted by the model with around 68% sensitivity and around 72% specificity.

Amplified TCR beta CDR3 regions were obtained using RNA transcripts as template. An opening RT-PCR round employed HTBI primers and preceded a second-round multiplex PCR. TCRdb re-called the multiplex PCR reads through MiXCR, storing one row per CDR3 protein. Here the sample spans 350,000 to 400,000 distinct CDR3 sequences, around 17% being singletons. This clonotype was observed many times. The antigen is not known. The sequenced material came from peripheral blood. This receptor was obtained from a woman aged 18-29 years with Graves' ophthalmopathy.

CDR3 sequence: CASSFPEINSPLHF. CDR3 nucleotide sequence: TGCGCCAGCAGCTTCCCCGAAATTAATTCACCCCTCCACTTT. V gene TRBV5-1 combines with J gene TRBJ1-6; the D is unclear. CDR1 SGHRS and CDR2 YFSETQ come from the germline V gene. CDR3 size: 14 residues. V lost 2 bases, J lost 6 bases, and 9 bases lay in between.